Below, 9 T cell receptor beta chains from the same sample are listed, as sequenced in a study of blood T cell repertoires in COVID-19. The repertoire was sequenced with immunoSEQ multiplex PCR; TCRdb's copy has only in-frame clones and lacks some. This table has around 350,000 clones, around 90% appearing once. The sequenced material came from peripheral blood. Receptors originate from a human donor in a cohort sampled during active COVID-19.

This clone was seen just once. The V gene is TRBV18, the J gene TRBJ1-1; D is possibly TRBD1 (5 bases). V was trimmed by 6 bases and J by 1 base, leaving 15 bases between them. Germline CDR1 is KGHSH and CDR2 is LQKENI. CDR3 length equals 15 residues. The CDR3 DNA reads TGTGCCAGCTCGTACCGGGGGTTACGGAACACTGAAGCTTTCTTT. This sequence encodes CASSYRGLRNTEAFF. Full variable domain (remainder filled in from reference TRBV18 and TRBJ1-1): NAGVMQNPRHLVRRRGQEARLRCSPMKGHSHVYWYRQLPEEGLKFMVYLQKENIIDESGMPKERFSAEFPKEGPSILRIQQVVRGDSAAYFCASSYRGLRNTEAFFGQGTRLTVV.

V gene TRBV19 combines with J gene TRBJ2-2; 15 bases align to TRBD2. CDR1 LNHDA and CDR2 SQIVND come from the germline V gene (reference sequence). The V segment lost 4 bases and the J segment 4 bases; nucleotides outside the gene matches: 4. CDR3 length: 17 amino acids. The CDR3 nucleotides are TGTGCCAGTAGTAAGGGACTAGCGGGGGGCGCCACCGGGGAGCTGTTTTTT. This gives the protein CASSKGLAGGATGELFF.

This clone was found a few times. The rearrangement links TRBV19 to TRBJ2-3; 14 nucleotides align to TRBD2. Germline CDR1 LNHDA, CDR2 SQIVND (reference sequence). This CDR3 has 18 residues. V was clipped by 6 bases and J by 0 bases; unmatched bases: 8. The CDR3 coding sequence is TGTGCCAGTAGCCCCAGACTAGCGGGGGGGCCGAGCACAGATACGCAGTATTTT. Amino acids: CASSPRLAGGPSTDTQYF.

This chain uses TRBV7-6 with TRBJ2-2; TRBD2 matches at 8 bases. The ends lost 4 bases at V and 3 bases at J; junction bases unmatched: 13. The CDR3 contains 18 residues. Germline V CDR1 and CDR2: SGHVS, FNYEAQ. In nucleotides, the CDR3 is TGTGCCAGCAGCTCACGAACCGCCGGGACTAGAGACACCGGGGAGCTGTTTTTT. Its protein product is CASSSRTAGTRDTGELFF.

The chain joins TRBV9 to TRBJ2-2; D remains ambiguous. V was cut by 3 bases and J by 5 bases, with 14 bases left in between. The CDR3 extends over 15 amino acids. Germline-derived CDR1 and CDR2 are SGDLS and YYNGEE. In DNA form, the CDR3 reads TGTGCCAGCAGCGCCAGGTTACTGGCTACCGGGGAGCTGTTTTTT. This translates into CASSARLLATGELFF.

The chain employs TRBV28 and TRBJ1-2; weak D call: TRBD1 (5 bases). Germline-derived CDR1 and CDR2 are MDHEN and SYDVKM. The CDR3 is 14 amino acids. Between the trimmed V and J ends, which lost 4 bases and 1 base, there was a span of 10 bases. CDR3 residues: CASSSAGFNYGYTF. CDR3 DNA: TGTGCCAGCAGTTCGGCAGGGTTTAACTATGGCTACACCTTC.

V gene TRBV7-3 combines with J gene TRBJ1-1; possibly TRBD1 for D (5 bases). The CDR3 sequence is 15 residues long. V lost 5 bases, J lost 4 bases, and 17 bases lay in between. The germline V gene has CDR1 SGHTA and CDR2 FQGTGA. The CDR3: CASSPVGGVPTEAFF. As DNA, the CDR3 is TGTGCCAGCAGCCCGGTTGGAGGGGTCCCCACTGAAGCTTTCTTT.

Points on this clone: A read error may explain this, as a much larger clone is one base away. The chain combines TRBV6-4 with TRBJ2-3; 9 nucleotides line up with TRBD2. The CDR3 loop spans 15 amino acids. CDR1 is MRHNA and CDR2 is SNTAGT in the germline V gene. Trimming cost V 5 bases and J 0 bases; bases outside gene matches: 3. CDR3 DNA: TGTGCCAGCAGTAAGACTAGCGGAAGCACAGATACGCAGTATTTT. Its protein is CASSKTSGSTDTQYF.

The chain uses TRBV28 and TRBJ2-5, with 12 bases fitting TRBD1. Germline V gives CDR1 MDHEN, CDR2 SYDVKM. Unmatched junction bases numbered 5, after V lost 6 bases and J lost 6 bases. There are 14 residues in the CDR3. This CDR3 is CASSRGQGAKTQYF. The CDR3 bases are TGTGCCAGCAGCCGGGGACAGGGGGCAAAGACCCAGTACTTC.